Listed below are T cell receptor beta chains from one sample, sequenced in a study of blood T cells in healthy people across ages. A single record per CDR3 protein comes from TCRdb applying MiXCR to the 5' RACE reads. The data contain around 1,700,000 distinct CDR3 sequences, roughly 28% of them seen just once; the ten biggest clones take up 7.7%. Sequenced input: blood. The source of these receptors is a woman in her twenties or thirties in good health. The CDR3 runs from the conserved cysteine through the conserved F or W. A D gene is named only where the DNA matches it firmly. Where a row states a size, it is once, few, many or the class of an expanded clone; other rows omit it.

>TRBJ2-7|few|TRBD1|TRBV29-1
CSVRYRGQPYEQYF
TGCAGCGTTAGGTACAGGGGGCAACCCTACGAGCAGTACTTC
>TRBJ2-3|-|-|TRBV12-3/TRBV12-4
CASNRGSVRTDTQYF
TGTGCCAGCAACCGGGGGAGCGTGCGCACAGATACGCAGTATTTT
>TRBJ2-1|many|TRBD1|TRBV5-1
CASSLGGTGINEQFF
TGCGCCAGCAGCTTGGGGGGGACAGGGATCAATGAGCAGTTCTTC
>TRBJ2-7|-|-|TRBV2
CASSSIRGEQYF
TGTGCCAGCAGTAGTATAAGGGGGGAGCAGTACTTC
>TRBJ2-5|few|-|TRBV12-3/TRBV12-4
CASSSGAAERTQYF
TGTGCCAGCAGTTCCGGGGCAGCCGAGCGGACCCAGTACTTC
>TRBJ2-5|few|-|TRBV4-3
CASSEGSGPGTQYF
TGCGCCAGCAGCGAAGGTAGCGGACCAGGGACCCAGTACTTC
>TRBJ2-7|many|-|TRBV6-5
CACSTRGDSYEQYF
TGTGCCTGTTCGACTAGGGGGGACTCCTACGAGCAGTACTTC
>TRBJ2-7|few|-|TRBV7-2
CAGSLSPGLEQYF
TGTGCCGGCAGCTTAAGTCCGGGCCTCGAGCAGTACTTC
>TRBJ1-5|many|-|TRBV20-1
CRARGRQHF
TGCAGAGCTCGGGGTAGACAGCATTTT
>TRBJ2-3|few|-|TRBV7-9
CASSHRRDAQYF
TGTGCCAGCAGCCACCGCAGGGATGCGCAGTATTTT
>TRBJ1-2|-|TRBD1|TRBV5-1
CASSWEDQGANYGYTF
TGCGCCAGCAGCTGGGAAGACCAGGGGGCGAACTATGGCTACACCTTC
>TRBJ2-5|few|TRBD2|TRBV7-2
CASSLTSRQTQYF
TGTGCCAGCAGCTTGACTAGCCGACAGACCCAGTACTTC
>TRBJ2-7|many|-|TRBV21-1
CASSKGFENVYEQYF
TGTGCCAGCAGCAAAGGGTTCGAGAATGTATACGAGCAGTACTTC
>TRBJ2-7|-|-|TRBV4-1
CASSQVEGTSGEQYF
TGCGCCAGCAGCCAAGTGGAGGGCACCTCGGGGGAGCAGTACTTC